This T cell receptor (beta chain) was sequenced during a study of shared clonotypes between healthy human individuals. Comments on this clone: A much bigger clone sits one base away, suggesting this may be a read error. Distinct nucleotide sequences in the sample also encode this CDR3.

In the authors' workflow: ImmunoSEQ output held junction-only sequences without quality scores, so filtering differed. Some clones are missing from TCRdb's copy, which holds only in-frame ones; the method was immunoSEQ multiplex PCR. That table is the source of V, J and clone size, and D and trimming were worked out from the DNA. This repertoire shows approximately 980,000 clones, about 80% found once; its top ten account for over 1.3%. Sequencing was carried out using memory CD4+ T cells sorted from blood. Subset here: CD45RA-negative fraction. The clonotype originates from a man between 18 and 29 years old in good health.

The CDR3 DNA is TGTGCCAGCAGCCCGACCCTGGGACAGAGTTACGAGCAGTACTTC. This encodes CASSPTLGQSYEQYF. This chain links TRBV5-4 with TRBJ2-7, with 7 bases that match TRBD1. Looked up from germline, CDR1 is SGHNT and CDR2 is YYREEE (reference sequence). This CDR3 is built from 15 residues. The junction had 11 bases not matched to a gene; V was cut back by 4 bases and J by 4 bases.